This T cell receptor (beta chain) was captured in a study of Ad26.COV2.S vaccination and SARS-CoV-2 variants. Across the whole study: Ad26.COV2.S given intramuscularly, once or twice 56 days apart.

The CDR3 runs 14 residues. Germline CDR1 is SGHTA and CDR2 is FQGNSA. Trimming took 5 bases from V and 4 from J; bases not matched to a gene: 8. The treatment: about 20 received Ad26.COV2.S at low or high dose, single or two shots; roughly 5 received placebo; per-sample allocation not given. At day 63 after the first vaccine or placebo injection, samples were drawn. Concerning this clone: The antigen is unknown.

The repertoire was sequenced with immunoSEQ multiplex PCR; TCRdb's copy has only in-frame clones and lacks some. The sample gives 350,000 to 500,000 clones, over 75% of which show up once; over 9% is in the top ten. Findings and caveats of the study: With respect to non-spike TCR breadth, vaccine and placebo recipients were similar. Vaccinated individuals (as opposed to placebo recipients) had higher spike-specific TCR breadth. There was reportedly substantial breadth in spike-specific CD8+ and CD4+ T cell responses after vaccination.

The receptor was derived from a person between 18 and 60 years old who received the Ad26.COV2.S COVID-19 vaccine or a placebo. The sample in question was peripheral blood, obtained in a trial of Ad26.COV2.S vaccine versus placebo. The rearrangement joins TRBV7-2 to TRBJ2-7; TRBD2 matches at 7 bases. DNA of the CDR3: TGTGCCAGCAGCCAGGAATACGGGAGGTACGAGCAGTACTTC. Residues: CASSQEYGRYEQYF.